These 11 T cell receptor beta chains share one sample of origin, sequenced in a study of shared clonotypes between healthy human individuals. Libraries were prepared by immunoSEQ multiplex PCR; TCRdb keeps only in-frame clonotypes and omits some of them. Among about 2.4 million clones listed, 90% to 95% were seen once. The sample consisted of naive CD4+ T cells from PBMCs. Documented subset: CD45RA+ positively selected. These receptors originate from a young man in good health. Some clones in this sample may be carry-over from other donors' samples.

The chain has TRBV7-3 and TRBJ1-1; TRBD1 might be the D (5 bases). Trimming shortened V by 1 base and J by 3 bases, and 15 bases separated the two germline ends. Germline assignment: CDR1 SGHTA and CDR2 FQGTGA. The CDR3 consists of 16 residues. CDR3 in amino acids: CASSLMGGAQDTEAFF. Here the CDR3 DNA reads TGTGCCAGCAGCTTAATGGGAGGGGCACAGGACACTGAAGCTTTCTTT.

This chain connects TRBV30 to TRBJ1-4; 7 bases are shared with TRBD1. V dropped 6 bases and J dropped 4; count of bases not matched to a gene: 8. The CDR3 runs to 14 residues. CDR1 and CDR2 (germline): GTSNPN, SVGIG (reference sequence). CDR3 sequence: CACTRDSNNEKLFF. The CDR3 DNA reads TGTGCCTGCACCCGGGACAGCAATAATGAAAAACTGTTTTTT. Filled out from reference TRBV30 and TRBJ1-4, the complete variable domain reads SQTIHQWPATLVQPVGSPLSLECTVEGTSNPNLYWYRQAAGRGLQLLFYSVGIGQISSEVPQNLSASRPQDRQFILSSKKLLLSDSGFYLCACTRDSNNEKLFFGSGTQLSVL.

CDR3 protein: CASRKQGGPPYEQYF. CDR3 bases: TGCGCCAGCAGAAAGCAGGGCGGACCCCCCTACGAGCAGTACTTC. The chain recombines TRBV5-1 with TRBJ2-7, with D possibly TRBD1 on 5 matching bases. The CDR3 totals 15 residues. Germline values: CDR1 SGHRS, CDR2 YFSETQ. The V end lost 5 bases, the J end lost 2 bases, and 17 bases lay between the germline ends. The complete variable domain, with remaining parts taken from reference TRBV5-1 and TRBJ2-7, reads KAGVTQTPRYLIKTRGQQVTLSCSPISGHRSVSWYQQTPGQGLQFLFEYFSETQRNKGNFPGRFSGRQFSNSRSEMNVSTLELGDSALYLCASRKQGGPPYEQYFGPGTRLTVT.

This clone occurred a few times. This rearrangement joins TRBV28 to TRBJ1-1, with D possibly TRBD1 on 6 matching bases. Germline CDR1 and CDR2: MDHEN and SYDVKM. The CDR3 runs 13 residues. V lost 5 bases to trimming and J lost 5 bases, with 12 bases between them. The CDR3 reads CASSLPGVTEAFF. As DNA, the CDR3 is TGTGCCAGCAGTCTGCCAGGGGTTACTGAAGCTTTCTTT.

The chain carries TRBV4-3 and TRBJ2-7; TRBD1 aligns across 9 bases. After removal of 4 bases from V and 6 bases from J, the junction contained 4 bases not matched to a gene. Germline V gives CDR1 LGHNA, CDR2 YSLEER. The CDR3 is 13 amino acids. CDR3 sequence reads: CASSRDRDGEQYF. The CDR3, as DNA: TGCGCCAGCAGCCGGGACAGGGACGGCGAGCAGTACTTC.

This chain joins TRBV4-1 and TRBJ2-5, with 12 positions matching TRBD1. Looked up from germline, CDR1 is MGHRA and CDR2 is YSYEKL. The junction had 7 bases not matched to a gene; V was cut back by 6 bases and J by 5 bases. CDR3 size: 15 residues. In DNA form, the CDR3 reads TGCGCCAGCAGGGCGGGACAGGGGGCACCGGAGACCCAGTACTTC. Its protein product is CASRAGQGAPETQYF.

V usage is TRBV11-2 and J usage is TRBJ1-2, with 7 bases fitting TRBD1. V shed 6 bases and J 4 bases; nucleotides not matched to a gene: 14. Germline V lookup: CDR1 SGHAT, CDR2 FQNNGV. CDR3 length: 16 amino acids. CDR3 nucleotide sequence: TGTGCCAGCAGATCCCCCAGGGGGAGCGAGTCCTATGGCTACACCTTC. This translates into CASRSPRGSESYGYTF.

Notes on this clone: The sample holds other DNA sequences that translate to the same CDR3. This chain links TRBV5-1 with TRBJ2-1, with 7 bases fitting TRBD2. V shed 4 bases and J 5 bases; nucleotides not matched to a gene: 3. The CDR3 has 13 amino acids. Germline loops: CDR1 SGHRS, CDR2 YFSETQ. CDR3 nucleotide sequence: TGCGCCAGCAGCCCGGGACTAAACAATGAGCAGTTCTTC. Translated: CASSPGLNNEQFF.

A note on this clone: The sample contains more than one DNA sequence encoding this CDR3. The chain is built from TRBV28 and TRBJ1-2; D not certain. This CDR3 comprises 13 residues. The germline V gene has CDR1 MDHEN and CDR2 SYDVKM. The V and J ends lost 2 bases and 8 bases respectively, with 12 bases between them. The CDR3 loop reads CASSLGSGYGYTF. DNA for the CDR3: TGTGCCAGCAGTTTAGGGAGCGGGTACGGCTACACCTTC.

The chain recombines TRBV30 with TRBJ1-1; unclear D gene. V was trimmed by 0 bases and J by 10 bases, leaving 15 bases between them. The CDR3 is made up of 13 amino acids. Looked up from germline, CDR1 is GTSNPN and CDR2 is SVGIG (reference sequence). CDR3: CAWSVRFAVGAFF. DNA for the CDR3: TGTGCCTGGAGTGTACGATTTGCCGTCGGAGCTTTCTTT.

CDR3 sequence reads: CASSLMGRGNNQPQHF. CDR3 nucleotide sequence: TGTGCCAGCAGTTTAATGGGCAGGGGGAACAATCAGCCCCAGCATTTT. The V call is TRBV28, the J call TRBJ1-5; 7 bases map to TRBD1. V shed 2 bases and J 3 bases; nucleotides not matched to a gene: 7. The germline V gene encodes CDR1 MDHEN and CDR2 SYDVKM. The CDR3 totals 16 residues.